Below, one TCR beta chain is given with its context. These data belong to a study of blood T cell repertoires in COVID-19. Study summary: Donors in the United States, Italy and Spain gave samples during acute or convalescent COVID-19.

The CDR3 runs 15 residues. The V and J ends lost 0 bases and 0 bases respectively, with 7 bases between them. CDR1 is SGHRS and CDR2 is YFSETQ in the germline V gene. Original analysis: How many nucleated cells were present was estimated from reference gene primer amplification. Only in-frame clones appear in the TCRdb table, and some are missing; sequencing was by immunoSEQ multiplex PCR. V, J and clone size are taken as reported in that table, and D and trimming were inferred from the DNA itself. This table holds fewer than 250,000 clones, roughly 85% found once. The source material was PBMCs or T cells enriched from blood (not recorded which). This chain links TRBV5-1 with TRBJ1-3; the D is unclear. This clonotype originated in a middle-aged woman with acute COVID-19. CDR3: CASSLVSGSGNTIYF. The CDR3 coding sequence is TGCGCCAGCAGCTTGGTAAGCGGCTCTGGAAACACCATATATTTT.